This TCR beta chain derives from a study of blood T cell repertoires in COVID-19. Overall study: PBMCs, B-cell-depleted T cells, or T cells provided the cDNA or gDNA that made up the material.

Trimming stripped 7 bases from V and 0 bases from J, with 9 bases between. The CDR3 totals 12 residues. Germline V gene sequence: CDR1 SQVTM, CDR2 ANQGSEA. Using immunoSEQ multiplex PCR, the repertoire was profiled, and TCRdb retains in-frame clones only, with some absent. The table shows under 70,000 clones, with approximately 90% occurring only once. The clonotype was recovered from a woman aged 40 to 50 who had recovered from COVID-19. The sequencing sample was made of PBMCs or T cells enriched from blood (not recorded which). The chain employs TRBV29-1 and TRBJ1-2, with no clear D. The DNA of the CDR3 is TGCAGCGGGAGTGAGGCTAACTATGGCTACACCTTC. Translation: CSGSEANYGYTF.